The 18 T cell receptor beta chains below were found in one sample sequenced in a study of control samples from healthy donors and cancer patients. The repertoire was sequenced with immunoSEQ multiplex PCR; TCRdb's copy has only in-frame clones and lacks some. In the table there are some 160,000 clones, about 94% of which are singletons. Specimen: blood. The receptors originated from a woman aged 35 to 49 in good health.

The chain carries TRBV6-2 or TRBV6-3 and TRBJ2-3; TRBD2 aligns across 9 bases. Trimming took 5 bases from V and 4 from J; bases not matched to a gene: 1. The CDR3 is 13 amino acids. The germline V gene has CDR1 MNHEY and CDR2 SVGEGT. CDR3 coding DNA: TGTGCCAGCAGTCTAGCGGGGCCAGATACGCAGTATTTT. This sequence encodes CASSLAGPDTQYF.

The chain joins TRBV9 to TRBJ2-2; TRBD2 is a possible D gene (6 bases). Germline CDR1 and CDR2: SGDLS and YYNGEE. V dropped 4 bases and J dropped 5 bases, with 12 bases sitting between them. This CDR3 is built from 14 residues. The CDR3 here is CASSLDGGTGELFF. CDR3 nucleotide sequence: TGTGCCAGCAGCCTAGACGGGGGAACCGGGGAGCTGTTTTTT.

This chain links TRBV7-2 with TRBJ1-5; D remains ambiguous. This CDR3 spans 17 amino acids. V dropped 1 base and J dropped 6 bases, with 19 bases sitting between them. In germline, CDR1 is SGHTA, CDR2 FQGNSA. The CDR3 region has the DNA TGTGCCAGCAGCTTAGGGGGAACGGCCTGGGGAGTTCAGCCCCAGCATTTT. Translated, it gives CASSLGGTAWGVQPQHF. Full variable domain (missing parts from reference TRBV7-2 and TRBJ1-5): GAGVSQSPSNKVTEKGKDVELRCDPISGHTALYWYRQSLGQGLEFLIYFQGNSAPDKSGLPSDRFSAERTGGSVSTLTIQRTQQEDSAVYLCASSLGGTAWGVQPQHFGDGTRLSIL.

With respect to this clone: Other DNA sequences of this sample code for an identical CDR3. The chain employs TRBV5-1 and TRBJ1-1; no clear D. CDR3 size: 14 residues. V was cut by 0 bases and J by 0 bases, with 6 bases left in between. Germline V gene sequence: CDR1 SGHRS, CDR2 YFSETQ. The CDR3 protein is CASSLDGMNTEAFF. DNA of the CDR3: TGCGCCAGCAGCTTGGACGGAATGAACACTGAAGCTTTCTTT. Together with reference TRBV5-1 and TRBJ1-1, the CDR3 gives the full variable domain: KAGVTQTPRYLIKTRGQQVTLSCSPISGHRSVSWYQQTPGQGLQFLFEYFSETQRNKGNFPGRFSGRQFSNSRSEMNVSTLELGDSALYLCASSLDGMNTEAFFGQGTRLTVV.

The rearrangement joins TRBV19 to TRBJ1-1; no firm D call. The V and J ends lost 3 bases and 1 base respectively, with 15 bases between them. The CDR3 is 16 residues long. Germline CDR1 and CDR2: LNHDA and SQIVND (reference sequence). The CDR3 region is CASSIRSLRGNTEAFF. The CDR3 DNA sequence: TGTGCCAGTAGTATTAGATCCCTCCGGGGGAACACTGAAGCTTTCTTT.

The chain links TRBV29-1 to TRBJ1-2; D is undetermined. The CDR3 loop spans 8 amino acids. The germline V gene has CDR1 SQVTM and CDR2 ANQGSEA. The CDR3 loop is CRAGGYTF. The DNA of the CDR3 is TGCAGGGCGGGCGGCTACACCTTC.

The CDR3 region is CASSTGTYEQYF. Here the CDR3 DNA reads TGTGCCAGCTCAACAGGGACCTACGAGCAGTACTTC. The genes are TRBV7-9 and TRBJ2-7, with D perhaps TRBD1 (6 bases). Germline lookup yields CDR1 SEHNR and CDR2 FQNEAQ (reference sequence). V was clipped by 8 bases and J by 2 bases, with 10 bases between them. The CDR3 runs 12 residues.

This chain connects TRBV27 to TRBJ1-1; 7 bases line up with TRBD1. CDR1 and CDR2 from the germline V gene are MNHEY and SMNVEV (reference sequence). V shed 5 bases, J shed 6 bases, and the junction held 3 bases outside the gene matches. The CDR3 runs to 12 residues. The CDR3 region is CASSPQGAEAFF. Written as DNA, the CDR3 is TGTGCCAGCAGTCCTCAGGGGGCTGAAGCTTTCTTT.

The V and J genes are TRBV24-1 and TRBJ1-1, with D possibly TRBD1 on 5 matching bases. V dropped 5 bases and J dropped 4 bases, with 22 bases sitting between them. The CDR3 has 17 residues. Germline CDR1 is KGHDR and CDR2 is SFDVKD. CDR3 sequence (DNA): TGTGCCACCAGTGGGTTCGAGGGGAAGGGTAAGTCCACTGAAGCTTTCTTT. This encodes CATSGFEGKGKSTEAFF.

The chain recombines TRBV10-2 with TRBJ1-3; D is perhaps TRBD1 (5 bases). There are 15 residues in the CDR3. Germline V lookup: CDR1 WSHSY, CDR2 SAAADI. Trimming shortened V by 3 bases and J by 5 bases, and 14 bases separated the two germline ends. In DNA form, the CDR3 reads TGCGCCAGCAGTGAAGGGGCCAGCGGGAGAAACACCATATATTTT. Its protein is CASSEGASGRNTIYF.

The V call is TRBV5-1, the J call TRBJ1-5; D might be TRBD1 (5 bases). V was trimmed by 0 bases and J by 4 bases, leaving 11 bases between them. The CDR3 is 15 amino acids. The germline gives CDR1 SGHRS, CDR2 YFSETQ. CDR3 DNA: TGCGCCAGCAGCTTGGAAGGGCAGGGAAATCAGCCCCAGCATTTT. Translating it yields CASSLEGQGNQPQHF.

The chain uses TRBV7-2 and TRBJ1-6, with 7 bases identical to TRBD1. The V segment lost 4 bases and the J segment 10 bases; nucleotides outside the gene matches: 10. Looked up from germline, CDR1 is SGHTA and CDR2 is FQGNSA. The CDR3 totals 15 residues. CDR3: CASSSRVGGDSPLHF. The CDR3 region has the DNA TGTGCCAGCAGCTCCCGTGTAGGGGGCGACTCACCCCTCCACTTT.

The table lists this clone with a count of one. The chain is built from TRBV6-1 and TRBJ1-5; no clear D. Trimming took off 2 bases at V and 9 bases at J, with 8 bases between the two ends. The germline CDR1 and CDR2 sequences are MNHNS and SASEGT. The CDR3 runs to 12 residues. The CDR3 bases are TGTGCCAGCAGTGAACTTCGACGGCCCCAGCATTTT. Amino acids: CASSELRRPQHF.

The rearrangement joins TRBV18 to TRBJ2-7; D uncertain. V was clipped by 4 bases and J by 8 bases, with 9 bases between them. The CDR3 length is 11 residues. CDR1 KGHSH and CDR2 LQKENI come from the germline V gene. The CDR3 spells CASSLRTQQYF. The CDR3 DNA reads as TGTGCCAGCTCACTCCGGACCCAGCAGTACTTC. Full variable domain (missing parts from reference TRBV18 and TRBJ2-7): NAGVMQNPRHLVRRRGQEARLRCSPMKGHSHVYWYRQLPEEGLKFMVYLQKENIIDESGMPKERFSAEFPKEGPSILRIQQVVRGDSAAYFCASSLRTQQYFGPGTRLTVT.

The chain has TRBV19 and TRBJ1-2; D gene uncertain. The V gene lost 1 base and the J gene lost 6 bases, with 6 bases spanning the gap. Per the germline V gene, CDR1 is LNHDA and CDR2 is SQIVND (reference sequence). The CDR3 length is 12 residues. The CDR3 DNA reads as TGTGCCAGTAGTATAGCTGGAGATGGCTACACCTTC. Amino acids: CASSIAGDGYTF.

The rearrangement links TRBV2 to TRBJ2-6; D not resolved. This CDR3 is 14 amino acids long. The V and J ends lost 6 bases and 0 bases respectively, with 6 bases between them. Germline V lookup: CDR1 SNHLY, CDR2 FYNNEI. Here the CDR3 reads CASSRRSGANVLTF. The CDR3 bases are TGTGCCAGCAGCCGCCGCTCTGGGGCCAACGTCCTGACTTTC.

The V and J genes are TRBV9 and TRBJ1-4, with a possible D match to TRBD1 (5 bases). Looked up from germline, CDR1 is SGDLS and CDR2 is YYNGEE. With 0 bases removed from V and 3 bases from J, the gap between germline ends came to 9 bases. The CDR3 has 15 amino acids. The CDR3 loop reads CASSVGGTANEKLFF. In DNA, the CDR3 is TGTGCCAGCAGCGTAGGAGGGACTGCTAATGAAAAACTGTTTTTT.

The V gene is TRBV4-1, the J gene TRBJ1-1; no firm D call. There are 14 residues in the CDR3. The V gene lost 2 bases and the J gene lost 10 bases, with 17 bases spanning the gap. The V gene's germline CDR1 is MGHRA and CDR2 YSYEKL. DNA of the CDR3: TGCGCCAGCAGCCAACATACCCCAAGCGTTCCAGCTTTCTTT. This sequence encodes CASSQHTPSVPAFF.